The 16 T cell receptor beta chains below were found in one sample sequenced in a study of T cell responses to AZD1222 COVID-19 vaccine. Some clones are missing from TCRdb's copy, which holds only in-frame ones; the method was immunoSEQ multiplex PCR. The sample yields 130,000 or so clones, around 90% seen once. The sample consisted of peripheral blood, taken on day 0 of AZD1222 vaccination. These receptors were obtained from an adult in good health.

This chain's CDR3 is CATVRTSNYGYTF. In nucleotides, the CDR3 is TGTGCCACCGTAAGGACCTCTAACTATGGCTACACCTTC. The V call is TRBV12-3 or TRBV12-4, the J call TRBJ1-2; D is ambiguous. The V gene lost 10 bases and the J gene lost 0 bases, with 12 bases spanning the gap. The CDR3 has 13 amino acids.

The chain recombines TRBV15 with TRBJ2-7, with 10 bases aligning to TRBD1. CDR3 length: 11 amino acids. The trim removed 6 bases at V and 10 bases at J, leaving 3 bases unmatched. Per the germline V gene, CDR1 is LNHNV and CDR2 is YYDKDF (reference sequence). CDR3 amino acids: CATSGTGDQYF. In nucleotides, the CDR3 is TGTGCCACCAGTGGGACAGGGGATCAGTACTTC.

This chain joins TRBV7-9 and TRBJ1-1; D uncertain. The CDR3 has 13 amino acids. V lost 1 base and J 8 bases, leaving 11 bases between the germline ends. The V gene's germline CDR1 is SEHNR and CDR2 FQNEAQ (reference sequence). CDR3 protein: CASSLDWLTEAFF. CDR3 coding DNA: TGTGCCAGCAGCTTAGATTGGTTGACAGAAGCTTTCTTT.

This chain connects TRBV5-4 to TRBJ1-4; maybe TRBD1 (5 bases). Trimming shortened V by 7 bases and J by 8 bases, and 18 bases separated the two germline ends. Germline CDR1 is SGHNT and CDR2 is YYREEE (reference sequence). The CDR3 runs to 14 residues. This chain's CDR3 is CASQEVPGREKLFF. The CDR3, as DNA: TGTGCCAGCCAAGAGGTCCCGGGGCGGGAAAAACTGTTTTTT.

The rearrangement uses TRBV7-3 and TRBJ2-1; D may be TRBD2 (6 bases). Germline V lookup: CDR1 SGHTA, CDR2 FQGTGA. The CDR3 totals 15 residues. Deletions cut 1 base from V and 4 bases from J, with 11 bases between. DNA for the CDR3: TGTGCCAGCAGCTTAAGCGGGGTTAGGTACAATGAGCAGTTCTTC. Protein product: CASSLSGVRYNEQFF.

The CDR3 loop is CASSLPSPRGEQFF. The CDR3 DNA follows: TGTGCCAGCAGCCTCCCCTCGCCTCGAGGTGAGCAGTTCTTC. This rearrangement joins TRBV14 to TRBJ2-1; D is ambiguous. V was shortened by 4 bases and J by 9 bases, with 16 bases between the two germline ends. The germline V gene has CDR1 SGHDN and CDR2 FVKESK. The CDR3 runs to 14 residues.

The genes are TRBV11-1 and TRBJ2-2, with 7 bases matching TRBD1. Unmatched junction bases numbered 10, after V lost 10 bases and J lost 2 bases. Per germline, CDR1 SGHAT and CDR2 FQDESV (reference sequence). The CDR3 extends over 15 amino acids. CDR3 region: CATRPGTVNTGELFF. Here the CDR3 DNA reads TGTGCCACTCGACCCGGGACAGTCAACACCGGGGAGCTGTTTTTT.

Written as DNA, the CDR3 is TGTGCCAGCAGTCTGACTAGCGGGAACCAGGGCGGGGAGCTGTTTTTT. Amino acids: CASSLTSGNQGGELFF. The V call is TRBV7-3, the J call TRBJ2-2; 11 bases line up with TRBD2. Germline CDR1 and CDR2: SGHTA and FQGTGA. This CDR3 has 16 residues. Trimming removed 6 bases from V and 7 bases from J; junction bases left unmatched: 10.

The chain couples TRBV9 to TRBJ1-4; D gene uncertain. CDR1 is SGDLS and CDR2 is YYNGEE in the germline V gene. V lost 0 bases, J lost 7 bases, and 13 bases lay in between. This CDR3 has 15 residues. CDR3 DNA: TGTGCCAGCAGCGTAGGAAACGACGCGCGTGAAAAACTGTTTTTT. Translated, it gives CASSVGNDAREKLFF.

This chain uses TRBV11-2 with TRBJ2-1, with 8 bases that match TRBD1. The CDR3 runs to 15 residues. J gave up 1 base and V 5 bases, and 4 bases lay outside the gene matches. Germline V gene data show CDR1 as SGHAT and CDR2 as FQNNGV. CDR3 sequence: CASSNTGGSYNEQFF. Written as DNA, the CDR3 is TGTGCCAGCAGCAACACAGGGGGTTCCTACAATGAGCAGTTCTTC.

This clone was seen a few times. The chain recombines TRBV18 with TRBJ2-2, with a possible D match to TRBD2 (6 bases). V lost 3 bases and J lost 6, with 8 bases in between. The CDR3 contains 13 residues. The germline gives CDR1 KGHSH, CDR2 LQKENI. The CDR3 nucleotides are TGTGCCAGCTCACCCAGCGGGCCCGGGGAGCTGTTTTTT. This encodes CASSPSGPGELFF. Supplemented by reference TRBV18 and TRBJ2-2, the full variable domain reads NAGVMQNPRHLVRRRGQEARLRCSPMKGHSHVYWYRQLPEEGLKFMVYLQKENIIDESGMPKERFSAEFPKEGPSILRIQQVVRGDSAAYFCASSPSGPGELFFGEGSRLTVL.

CDR3 DNA: TGTGCCAGCAGTTACGGAGTCTCCTACGAGCAGTACTTC. Its protein product is CASSYGVSYEQYF. The chain has TRBV6-6 and TRBJ2-7; D gene ambiguous. Trimming took off 2 bases at V and 0 bases at J, with 5 bases between the two ends. This CDR3 region has 13 residues. Germline lookup yields CDR1 MNHNY and CDR2 SVGAGI (reference sequence).

This rearrangement joins TRBV2 to TRBJ2-7; a possible D gene is TRBD2 (5 bases). The CDR3 totals 15 residues. The germline V gene has CDR1 SNHLY and CDR2 FYNNEI. V was trimmed by 8 bases and J by 2 bases, leaving 19 bases between them. In nucleotides, the CDR3 is TGTGCCAGCCAGGAGGCGGCAGGAGCAACCTACGAGCAGTACTTC. Amino acids: CASQEAAGATYEQYF.

CDR3 region: CASRLRGGTRSEKLFF. In DNA form, the CDR3 reads TGTGCCAGCAGATTACGGGGGGGAACCCGTTCGGAAAAACTGTTTTTT. This chain joins TRBV27 and TRBJ1-4; maybe TRBD1 (5 bases). V was pared by 6 bases and J by 8 bases, with 22 bases between. Per germline, CDR1 MNHEY and CDR2 SMNVEV (reference sequence). The CDR3 runs 16 residues.

This clone occurred once. The chain uses TRBV7-2 and TRBJ1-4; no definite D call. Trimming cost V 3 bases and J 4 bases, with 12 bases left between them. Per germline, CDR1 SGHTA and CDR2 FQGNSA. The CDR3 consists of 15 residues. CDR3 DNA sequence: TGTGCCAGCAGCTTCCTTCGGGGAAATAATGAAAAACTGTTTTTT. It codes for CASSFLRGNNEKLFF.

J is TRBJ2-3 and V is TRBV28, with TRBD1 as a possible D gene (6 bases). The CDR3 contains 14 residues. CDR1 is MDHEN and CDR2 is SYDVKM in the germline V gene. The ends were cut back, 7 bases at V and 1 base at J, with 12 bases in the middle. The CDR3 DNA reads as TGTGCCAGCACCATGACAGGACGCACAGATACGCAGTATTTT. Protein: CASTMTGRTDTQYF.